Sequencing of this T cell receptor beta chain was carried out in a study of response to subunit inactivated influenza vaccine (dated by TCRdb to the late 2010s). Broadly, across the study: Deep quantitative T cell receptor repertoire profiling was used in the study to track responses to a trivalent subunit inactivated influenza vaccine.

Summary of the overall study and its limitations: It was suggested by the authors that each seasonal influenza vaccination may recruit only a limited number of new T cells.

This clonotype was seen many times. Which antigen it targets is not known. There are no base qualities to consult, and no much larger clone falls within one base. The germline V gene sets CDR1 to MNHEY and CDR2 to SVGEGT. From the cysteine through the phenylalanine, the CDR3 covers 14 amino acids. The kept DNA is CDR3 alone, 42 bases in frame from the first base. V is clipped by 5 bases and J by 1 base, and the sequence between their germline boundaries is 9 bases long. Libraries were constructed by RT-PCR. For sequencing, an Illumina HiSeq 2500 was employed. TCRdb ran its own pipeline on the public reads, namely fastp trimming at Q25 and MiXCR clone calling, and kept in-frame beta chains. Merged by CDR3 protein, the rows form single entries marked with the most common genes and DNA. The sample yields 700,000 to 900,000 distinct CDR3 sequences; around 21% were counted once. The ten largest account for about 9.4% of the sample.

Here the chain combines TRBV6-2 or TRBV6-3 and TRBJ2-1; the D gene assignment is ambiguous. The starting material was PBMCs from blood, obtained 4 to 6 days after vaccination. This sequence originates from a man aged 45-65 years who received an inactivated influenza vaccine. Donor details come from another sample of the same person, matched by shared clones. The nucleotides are TGTGCCAGCAGTAGGGCTGGGTCCTACAATGAGCAGTTCTTC. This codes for CASSRAGSYNEQFF.